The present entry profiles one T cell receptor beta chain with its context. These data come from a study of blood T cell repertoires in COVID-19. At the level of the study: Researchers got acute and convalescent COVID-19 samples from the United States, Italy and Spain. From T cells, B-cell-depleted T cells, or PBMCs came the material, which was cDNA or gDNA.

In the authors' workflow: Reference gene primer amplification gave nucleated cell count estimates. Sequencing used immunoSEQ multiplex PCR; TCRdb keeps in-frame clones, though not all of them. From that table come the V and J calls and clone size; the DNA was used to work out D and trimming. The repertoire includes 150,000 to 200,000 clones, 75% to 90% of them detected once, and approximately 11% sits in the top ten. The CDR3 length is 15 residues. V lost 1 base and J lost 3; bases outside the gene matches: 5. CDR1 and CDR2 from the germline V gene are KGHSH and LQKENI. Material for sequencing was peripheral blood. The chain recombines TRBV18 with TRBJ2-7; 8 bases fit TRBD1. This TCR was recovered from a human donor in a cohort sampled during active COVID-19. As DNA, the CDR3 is TGTGCCAGCTCACCACGGCAGGGGGCCGACTACGAGCAGTACTTC. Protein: CASSPRQGADYEQYF. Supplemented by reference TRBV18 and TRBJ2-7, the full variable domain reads NAGVMQNPRHLVRRRGQEARLRCSPMKGHSHVYWYRQLPEEGLKFMVYLQKENIIDESGMPKERFSAEFPKEGPSILRIQQVVRGDSAAYFCASSPRQGADYEQYFGPGTRLTVT.